A selection of T cell receptor beta chains follows, all from one sample in a study of OX40 agonist ivuxolimab in advanced cancers. This table comes from immunoSEQ multiplex PCR, and its TCRdb copy is limited to in-frame clones, with some not included. The repertoire holds 50,000 to 65,000 clones, with 75% to 90% as singletons. The sample in question was CD4+ or CD8+ T cells sorted from blood, obtained in a trial of the OX40 agonist ivuxolimab. These receptors came from an adult with an advanced solid tumor such as melanoma, head and neck, liver or kidney cancer. CDR3s include the opening cysteine and the closing phenylalanine or tryptophan. Each record gives: D gene, J gene, V gene, clone size, CDR3 protein, CDR3 DNA. The D gene is left open where the match is weak. For some rows the clone size is stated as once, few or many, or as a class when expanded; others skip it.

>.|TRBJ2-7|TRBV21-1|.
CASSKVGPSGNPEQYF
TGTGCCAGCAGCAAAGTAGGGCCTAGCGGGAACCCCGAGCAGTACTTC
>.|TRBJ1-2|TRBV2|.
CASSEEANYGYTF
TGTGCCAGCAGTGAAGAGGCTAACTATGGCTACACCTTC
>.|TRBJ2-5|TRBV15|.
CATSRDYQETQYF
TGTGCCACCAGCAGAGACTACCAAGAGACCCAGTACTTC
>.|TRBJ2-7|TRBV28|once
CASRKPTAVGYEQYF
TGTGCCAGTCGAAAACCCACAGCCGTGGGGTACGAGCAGTACTTC
>.|TRBJ1-1|TRBV6-6|.
CASSYSRSVAEAFF
TGTGCCAGCAGTTACTCTCGGTCTGTCGCTGAAGCTTTCTTT
>.|TRBJ1-3|TRBV4-1|.
CASSQDYGPSGNTIYF
TGCGCCAGCAGCCAAGACTACGGGCCCTCTGGAAACACCATATATTTT
>.|TRBJ2-2|TRBV5-1|once
CASSNSGDLNTGELFF
TGCGCCAGCAGCAACTCTGGGGACCTGAACACCGGGGAGCTGTTTTTT
>.|TRBJ1-2|TRBV19|.
CASSIDAGRAGGYTF
TGTGCCAGTAGTATAGATGCCGGCAGGGCAGGAGGCTACACCTTC
>TRBD1|TRBJ2-1|TRBV6-1|.
CASRPGQGIRNEQFF
TGTGCCAGCAGGCCGGGACAGGGCATTCGCAATGAGCAGTTCTTC
>TRBD2|TRBJ2-3|TRBV5-6|few
CASLVGTSGVTSTDTQYF
TGTGCCAGCCTAGTGGGGACTAGCGGAGTGACTAGCACAGATACGCAGTATTTT
>.|TRBJ1-1|TRBV6-1|.
CASSEWARNTEAFF
TGTGCCAGCAGTGAATGGGCGAGGAACACTGAAGCTTTCTTT
>.|TRBJ1-3|TRBV7-9|.
CASSQGAGNTIYF
TGTGCCAGCAGCCAAGGGGCTGGAAACACCATATATTTT